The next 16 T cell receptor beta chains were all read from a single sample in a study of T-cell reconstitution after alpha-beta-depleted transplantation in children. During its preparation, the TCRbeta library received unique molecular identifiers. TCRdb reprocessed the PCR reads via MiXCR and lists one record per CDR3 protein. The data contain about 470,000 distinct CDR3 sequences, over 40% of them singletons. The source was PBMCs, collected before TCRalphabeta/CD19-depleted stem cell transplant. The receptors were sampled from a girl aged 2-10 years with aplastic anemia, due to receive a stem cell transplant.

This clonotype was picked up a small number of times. The CDR3 here is CASSESARAYGYTF. In DNA, the CDR3 is TGTGCCAGCAGTGAATCGGCCAGGGCCTATGGCTACACCTTC. This rearrangement joins TRBV25-1 to TRBJ1-2; possible D gene TRBD1, 5 bases. The CDR3 runs to 14 residues. Trimming took off 1 base at V and 4 bases at J, with 10 bases between the two ends. The germline gives CDR1 MGHDK, CDR2 SYGVNS.

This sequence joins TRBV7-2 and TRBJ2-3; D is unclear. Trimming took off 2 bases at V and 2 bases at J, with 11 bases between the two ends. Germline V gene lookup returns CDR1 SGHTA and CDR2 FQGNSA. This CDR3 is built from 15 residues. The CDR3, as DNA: TGTGCCAGCAGCTTATCGCCGGTCGTCACAGATACGCAGTATTTT. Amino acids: CASSLSPVVTDTQYF.

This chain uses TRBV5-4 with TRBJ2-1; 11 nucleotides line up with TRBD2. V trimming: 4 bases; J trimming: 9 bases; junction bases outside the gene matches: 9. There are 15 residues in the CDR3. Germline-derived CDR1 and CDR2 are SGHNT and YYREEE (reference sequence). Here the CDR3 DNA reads TGTGCCAGCAGCCGACTAGCGGGAAAGGATGGTGAGCAGTTCTTC. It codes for CASSRLAGKDGEQFF. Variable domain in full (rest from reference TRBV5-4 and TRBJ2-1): ETGVTQSPTHLIKTRGQQVTLRCSSQSGHNTVSWYQQALGQGPQFIFQYYREEENGRGNFPPRFSGLQFPNYSSELNVNALELDDSALYLCASSRLAGKDGEQFFGPGTRLTVL.

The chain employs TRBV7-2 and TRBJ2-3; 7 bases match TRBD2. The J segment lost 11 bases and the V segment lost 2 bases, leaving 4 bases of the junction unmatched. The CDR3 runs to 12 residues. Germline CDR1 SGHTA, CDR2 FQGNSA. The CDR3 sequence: CASSLYGGVQYF. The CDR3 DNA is TGTGCCAGCAGCTTATATGGGGGGGTGCAGTATTTT.

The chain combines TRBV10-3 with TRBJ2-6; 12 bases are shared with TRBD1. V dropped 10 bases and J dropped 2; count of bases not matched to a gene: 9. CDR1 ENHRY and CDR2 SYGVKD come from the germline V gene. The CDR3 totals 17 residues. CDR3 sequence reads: CATWGQGAQTGANVLTF. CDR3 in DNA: TGTGCCACGTGGGGACAGGGGGCGCAGACTGGGGCCAACGTCCTGACTTTC.

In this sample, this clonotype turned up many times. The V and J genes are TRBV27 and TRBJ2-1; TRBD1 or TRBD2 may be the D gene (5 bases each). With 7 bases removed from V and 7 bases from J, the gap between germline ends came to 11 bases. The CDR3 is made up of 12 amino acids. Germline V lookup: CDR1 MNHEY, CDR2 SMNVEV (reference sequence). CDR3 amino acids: CASNNRRNEQFF. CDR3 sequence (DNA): TGTGCCAGCAATAACAGGAGGAATGAGCAGTTCTTC.

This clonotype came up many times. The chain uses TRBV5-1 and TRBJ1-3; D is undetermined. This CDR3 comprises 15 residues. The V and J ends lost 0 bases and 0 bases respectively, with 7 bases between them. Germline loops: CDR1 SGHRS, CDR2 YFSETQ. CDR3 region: CASSLGGSSGNTIYF. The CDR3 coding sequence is TGCGCCAGCAGCTTGGGCGGGAGCTCTGGAAACACCATATATTTT.

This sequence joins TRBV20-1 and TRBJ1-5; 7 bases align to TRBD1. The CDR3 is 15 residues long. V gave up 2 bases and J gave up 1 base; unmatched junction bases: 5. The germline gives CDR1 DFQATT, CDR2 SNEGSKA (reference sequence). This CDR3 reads CSARPTGKSNQPQHF. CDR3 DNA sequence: TGCAGTGCTAGACCGACAGGGAAGAGCAATCAGCCCCAGCATTTT.

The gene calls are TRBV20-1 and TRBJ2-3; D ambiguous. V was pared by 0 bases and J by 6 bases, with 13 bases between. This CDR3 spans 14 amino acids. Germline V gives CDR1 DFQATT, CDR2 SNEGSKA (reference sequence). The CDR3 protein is CSARDRSAGDTQYF. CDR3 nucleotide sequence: TGCAGTGCTAGAGATCGTTCCGCTGGGGATACGCAGTATTTT.

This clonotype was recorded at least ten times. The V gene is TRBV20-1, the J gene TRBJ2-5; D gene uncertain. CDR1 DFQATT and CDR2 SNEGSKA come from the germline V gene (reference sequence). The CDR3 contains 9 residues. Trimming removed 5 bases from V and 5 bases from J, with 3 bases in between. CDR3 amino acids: CSASETQYF. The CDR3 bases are TGCAGTGCTTCGGAGACCCAGTACTTC.

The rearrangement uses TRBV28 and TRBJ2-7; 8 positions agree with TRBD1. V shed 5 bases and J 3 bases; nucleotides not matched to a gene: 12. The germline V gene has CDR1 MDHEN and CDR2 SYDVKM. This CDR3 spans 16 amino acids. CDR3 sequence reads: CASSLASRGRVYEQYF. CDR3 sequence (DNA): TGTGCCAGCAGTCTAGCTTCCAGGGGGCGCGTCTACGAGCAGTACTTC. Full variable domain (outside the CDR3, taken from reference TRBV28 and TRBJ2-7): DVKVTQSSRYLVKRTGEKVFLECVQDMDHENMFWYRQDPGLGLRLIYFSYDVKMKEKGDIPEGYSVSREKKERFSLILESASTNQTSMYLCASSLASRGRVYEQYFGPGTRLTVT.

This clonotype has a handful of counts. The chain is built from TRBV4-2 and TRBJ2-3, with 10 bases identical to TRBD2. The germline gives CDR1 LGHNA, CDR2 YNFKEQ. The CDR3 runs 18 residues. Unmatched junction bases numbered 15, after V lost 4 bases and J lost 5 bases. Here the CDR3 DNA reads TGTGCCAGCAGCCTAAGGGGGGCTAGCGGGAGTTCCATAGATACGCAGTATTTT. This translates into CASSLRGASGSSIDTQYF.

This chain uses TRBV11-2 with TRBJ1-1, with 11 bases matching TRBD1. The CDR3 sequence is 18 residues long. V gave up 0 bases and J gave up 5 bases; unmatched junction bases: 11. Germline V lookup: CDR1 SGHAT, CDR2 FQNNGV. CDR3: CASSLDWGQGGKGTEAFF. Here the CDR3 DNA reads TGTGCCAGCAGCTTAGATTGGGGACAGGGGGGAAAAGGGACTGAAGCTTTCTTT.

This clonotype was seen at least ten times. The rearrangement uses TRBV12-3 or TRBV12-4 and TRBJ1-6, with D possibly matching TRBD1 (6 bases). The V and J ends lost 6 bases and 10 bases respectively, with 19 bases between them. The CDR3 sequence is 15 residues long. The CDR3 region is CASSLGGRVGSPLHF. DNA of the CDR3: TGTGCCAGCAGCCTTGGGGGCAGGGTGGGGTCACCCCTCCACTTT.

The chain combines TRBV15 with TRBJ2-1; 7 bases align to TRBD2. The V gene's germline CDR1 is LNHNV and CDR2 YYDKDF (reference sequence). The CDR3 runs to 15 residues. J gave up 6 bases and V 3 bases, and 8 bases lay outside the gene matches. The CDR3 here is CATSSVGGFLNEQFF. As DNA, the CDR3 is TGTGCCACCAGCAGTGTGGGAGGGTTTCTCAATGAGCAGTTCTTC.

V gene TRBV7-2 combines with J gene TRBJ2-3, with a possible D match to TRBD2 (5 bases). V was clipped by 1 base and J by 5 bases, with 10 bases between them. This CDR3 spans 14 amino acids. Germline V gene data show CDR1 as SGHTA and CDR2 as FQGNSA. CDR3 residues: CASSLDGEGDTQYF. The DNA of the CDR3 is TGTGCCAGCAGCTTAGACGGGGAAGGAGATACGCAGTATTTT.